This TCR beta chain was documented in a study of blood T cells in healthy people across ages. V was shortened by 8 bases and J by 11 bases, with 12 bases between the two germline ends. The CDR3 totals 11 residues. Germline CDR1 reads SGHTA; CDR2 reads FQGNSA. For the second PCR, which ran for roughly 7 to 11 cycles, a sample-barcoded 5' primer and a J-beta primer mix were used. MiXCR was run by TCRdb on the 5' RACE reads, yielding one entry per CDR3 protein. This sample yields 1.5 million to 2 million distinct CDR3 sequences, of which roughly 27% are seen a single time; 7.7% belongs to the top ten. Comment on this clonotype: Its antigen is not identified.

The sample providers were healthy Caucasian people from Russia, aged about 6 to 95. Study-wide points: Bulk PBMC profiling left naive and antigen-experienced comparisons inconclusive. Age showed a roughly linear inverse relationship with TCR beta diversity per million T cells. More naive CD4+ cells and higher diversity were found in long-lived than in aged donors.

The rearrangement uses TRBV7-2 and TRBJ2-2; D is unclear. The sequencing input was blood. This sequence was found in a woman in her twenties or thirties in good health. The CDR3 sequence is CASGPGSELFF. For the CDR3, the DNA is TGTGCCAGCGGACCCGGTTCAGAGCTGTTTTTT.